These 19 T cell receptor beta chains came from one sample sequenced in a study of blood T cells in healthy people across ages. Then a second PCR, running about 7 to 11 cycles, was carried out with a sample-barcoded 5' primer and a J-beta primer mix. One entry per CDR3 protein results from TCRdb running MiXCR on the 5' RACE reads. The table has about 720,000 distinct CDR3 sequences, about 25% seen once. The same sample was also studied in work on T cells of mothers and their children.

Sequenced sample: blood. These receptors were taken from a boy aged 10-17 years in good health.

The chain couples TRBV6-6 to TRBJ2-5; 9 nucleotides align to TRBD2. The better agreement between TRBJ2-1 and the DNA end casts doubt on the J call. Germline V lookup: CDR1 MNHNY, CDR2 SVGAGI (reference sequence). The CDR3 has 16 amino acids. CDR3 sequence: CASNPRERGVRDEQFF. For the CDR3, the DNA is TGTGCCAGCAATCCCCGTGAGCGGGGGGTACGTGATGAGCAGTTCTTC.

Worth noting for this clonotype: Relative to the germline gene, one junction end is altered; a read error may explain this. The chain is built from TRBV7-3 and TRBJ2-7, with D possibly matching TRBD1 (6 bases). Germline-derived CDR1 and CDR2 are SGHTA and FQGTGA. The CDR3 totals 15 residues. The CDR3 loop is CASSLSDRIGNEQSF. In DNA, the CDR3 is TGTGCCAGCAGCTTATCCGACAGGATTGGCAATGAGCAGTCCTTC.

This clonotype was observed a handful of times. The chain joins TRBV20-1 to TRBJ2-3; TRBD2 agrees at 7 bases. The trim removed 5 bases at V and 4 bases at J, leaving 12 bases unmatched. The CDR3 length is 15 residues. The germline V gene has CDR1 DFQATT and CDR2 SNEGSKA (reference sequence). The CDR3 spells CSAAAPGLSADTQYF. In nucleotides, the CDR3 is TGCAGTGCTGCCGCTCCGGGACTAAGCGCAGATACGCAGTATTTT.

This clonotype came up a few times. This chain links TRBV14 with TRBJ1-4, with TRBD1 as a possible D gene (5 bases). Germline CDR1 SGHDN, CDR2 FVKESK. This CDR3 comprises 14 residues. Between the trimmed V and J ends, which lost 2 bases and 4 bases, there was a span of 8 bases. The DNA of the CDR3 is TGTGCCAGCAGCCAACAGGGAAGTAATGAAAAACTGTTTTTT. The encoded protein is CASSQQGSNEKLFF.

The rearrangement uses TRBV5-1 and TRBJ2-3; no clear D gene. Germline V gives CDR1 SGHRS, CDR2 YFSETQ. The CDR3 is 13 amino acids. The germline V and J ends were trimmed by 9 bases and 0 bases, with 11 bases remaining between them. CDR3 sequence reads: CATMTGSTDTQYF. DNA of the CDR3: TGCGCCACCATGACCGGAAGCACAGATACGCAGTATTTT.

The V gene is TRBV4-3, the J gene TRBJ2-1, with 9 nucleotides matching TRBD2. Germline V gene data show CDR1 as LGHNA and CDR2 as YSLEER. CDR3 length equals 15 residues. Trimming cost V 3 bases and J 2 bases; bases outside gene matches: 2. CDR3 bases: TGCGCCAGCAGCCAGCGGACTAGCGCCTACAATGAGCAGTTCTTC. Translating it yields CASSQRTSAYNEQFF.

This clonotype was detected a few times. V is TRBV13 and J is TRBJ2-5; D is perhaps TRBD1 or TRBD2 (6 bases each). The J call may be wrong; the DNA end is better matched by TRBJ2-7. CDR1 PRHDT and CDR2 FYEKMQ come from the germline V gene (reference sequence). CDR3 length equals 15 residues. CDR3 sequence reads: CASSLGGGPLYEQYF. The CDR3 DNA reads TGTGCCAGCAGCTTAGGCGGGGGCCCCCTATACGAGCAGTACTTC.

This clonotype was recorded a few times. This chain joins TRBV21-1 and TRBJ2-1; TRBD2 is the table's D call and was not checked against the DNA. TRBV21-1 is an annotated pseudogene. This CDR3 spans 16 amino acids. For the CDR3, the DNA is TGTGCCAGCAGCAAAGCTCGACCACTAGCGGGGGCTGAGCAGTTCTTC. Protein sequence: CASSKARPLAGAEQFF.

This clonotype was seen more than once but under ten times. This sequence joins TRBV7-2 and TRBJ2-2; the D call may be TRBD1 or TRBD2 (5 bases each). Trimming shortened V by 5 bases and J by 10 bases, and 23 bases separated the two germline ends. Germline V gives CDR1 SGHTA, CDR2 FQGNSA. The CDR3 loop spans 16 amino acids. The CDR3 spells CASSPPLLIQDSELFF. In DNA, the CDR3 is TGTGCCAGCAGCCCACCACTACTCATACAGGACTCGGAGCTGTTTTTT.

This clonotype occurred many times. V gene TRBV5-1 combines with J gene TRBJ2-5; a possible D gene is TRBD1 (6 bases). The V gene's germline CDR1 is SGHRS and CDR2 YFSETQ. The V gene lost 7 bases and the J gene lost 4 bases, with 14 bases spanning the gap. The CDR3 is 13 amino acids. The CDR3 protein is CASGGQSGETQYF. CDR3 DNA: TGCGCCAGCGGCGGACAGTCCGGAGAGACCCAGTACTTC. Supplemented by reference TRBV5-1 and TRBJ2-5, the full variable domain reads KAGVTQTPRYLIKTRGQQVTLSCSPISGHRSVSWYQQTPGQGLQFLFEYFSETQRNKGNFPGRFSGRQFSNSRSEMNVSTLELGDSALYLCASGGQSGETQYFGPGTRLLVL.

The CDR3 is CASSVGLRTSGNNEQFF. CDR3 in DNA: TGTGCCAGCAGCGTAGGGCTGCGGACTAGCGGAAACAATGAGCAGTTCTTC. The chain joins TRBV9 to TRBJ2-1; the match to TRBD2 covers 10 bases. V was pared by 0 bases and J by 5 bases, with 8 bases of the junction left unmatched. This CDR3 has 17 residues. The germline gives CDR1 SGDLS, CDR2 YYNGEE.

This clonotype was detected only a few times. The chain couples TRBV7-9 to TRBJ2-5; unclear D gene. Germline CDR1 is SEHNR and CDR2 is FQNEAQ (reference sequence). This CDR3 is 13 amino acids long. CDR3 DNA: TGTTTAGTGGGCGTAAGCCACCAAGAGACCCAGTACTTC. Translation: CLVGVSHQETQYF.

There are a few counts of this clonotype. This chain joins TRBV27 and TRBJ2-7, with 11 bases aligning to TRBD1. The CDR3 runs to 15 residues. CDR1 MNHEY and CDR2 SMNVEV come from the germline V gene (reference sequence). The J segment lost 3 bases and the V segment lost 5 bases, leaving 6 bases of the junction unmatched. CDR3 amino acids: CASSPPGQGVYEQYF. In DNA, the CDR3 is TGTGCCAGCAGTCCACCGGGACAGGGGGTCTACGAGCAGTACTTC.

This chain's CDR3 is CASTSGGWTQPQHF. As DNA, the CDR3 is TGTGCCAGCACCTCAGGGGGGTGGACTCAGCCCCAGCATTTT. V usage is TRBV2 and J usage is TRBJ1-5; TRBD1 agrees at 7 bases. CDR3 size: 14 residues. CDR1 is SNHLY and CDR2 is FYNNEI in the germline V gene. V lost 7 bases and J lost 6; bases outside the gene matches: 9.

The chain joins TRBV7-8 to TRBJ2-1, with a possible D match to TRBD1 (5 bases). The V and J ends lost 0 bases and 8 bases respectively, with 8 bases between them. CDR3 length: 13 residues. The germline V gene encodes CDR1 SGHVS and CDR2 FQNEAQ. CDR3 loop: CASSLADSHEQFF. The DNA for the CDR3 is TGTGCCAGCAGCTTAGCCGACAGTCATGAGCAGTTCTTC.

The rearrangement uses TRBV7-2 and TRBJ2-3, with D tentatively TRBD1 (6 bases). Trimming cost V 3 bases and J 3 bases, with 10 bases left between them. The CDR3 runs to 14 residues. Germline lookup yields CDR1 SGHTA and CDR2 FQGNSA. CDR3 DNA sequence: TGTGCCAGCAGCTTGGCCAGGGGTACAGATACGCAGTATTTT. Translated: CASSLARGTDTQYF.

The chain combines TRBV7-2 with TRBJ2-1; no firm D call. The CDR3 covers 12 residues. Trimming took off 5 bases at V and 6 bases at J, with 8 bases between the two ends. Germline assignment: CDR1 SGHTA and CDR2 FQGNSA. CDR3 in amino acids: CASSTLSNEQFF. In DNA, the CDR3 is TGTGCCAGCAGCACCCTGAGCAATGAGCAGTTCTTC.

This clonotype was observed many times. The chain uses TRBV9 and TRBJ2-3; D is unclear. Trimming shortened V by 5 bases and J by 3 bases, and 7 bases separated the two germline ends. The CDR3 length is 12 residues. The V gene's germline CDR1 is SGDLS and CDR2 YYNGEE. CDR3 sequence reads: CASSVGTDTQYF. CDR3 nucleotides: TGTGCCAGCAGTGTGGGGACAGATACGCAGTATTTT.

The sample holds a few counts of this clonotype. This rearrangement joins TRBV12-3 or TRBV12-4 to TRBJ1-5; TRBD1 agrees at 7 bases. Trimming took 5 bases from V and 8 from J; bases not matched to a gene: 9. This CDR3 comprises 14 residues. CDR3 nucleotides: TGTGCCAGCAGTGGGAGTGGACAGGTGAAGCCCCAGCATTTT. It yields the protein CASSGSGQVKPQHF.